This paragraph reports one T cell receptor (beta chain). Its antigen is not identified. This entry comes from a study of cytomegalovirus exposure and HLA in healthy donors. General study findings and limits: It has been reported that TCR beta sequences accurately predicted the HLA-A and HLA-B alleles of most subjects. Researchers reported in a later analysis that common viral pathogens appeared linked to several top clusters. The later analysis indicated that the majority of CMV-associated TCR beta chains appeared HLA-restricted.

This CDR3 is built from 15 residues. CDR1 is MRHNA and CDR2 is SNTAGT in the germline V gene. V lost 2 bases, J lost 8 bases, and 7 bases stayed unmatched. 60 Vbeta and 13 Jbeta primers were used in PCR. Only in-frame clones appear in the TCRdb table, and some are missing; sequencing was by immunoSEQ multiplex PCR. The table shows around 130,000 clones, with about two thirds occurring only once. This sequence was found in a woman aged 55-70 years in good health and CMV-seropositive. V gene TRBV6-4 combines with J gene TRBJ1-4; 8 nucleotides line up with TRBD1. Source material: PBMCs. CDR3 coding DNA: TGTGCCAGCAGTGACAATGGACAGGGTGGCGAAAAACTGTTTTTT. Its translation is CASSDNGQGGEKLFF.